A single sample is the source of the 25 T cell receptor beta chains below, sequenced in a study of blood T cell repertoires in COVID-19. Clones were read by immunoSEQ multiplex PCR, and TCRdb kept only the in-frame ones, dropping some. The sample contains 200,000 to 250,000 clones, about 82% of which appear only once. The sample comprised peripheral blood. The receptor source for this set is a woman aged 55-75 years with active or convalescent COVID-19.

The chain couples TRBV28 to TRBJ1-4, with a weak D call TRBD1 (6 bases). The CDR3 is 14 residues long. Germline V gene lookup returns CDR1 MDHEN and CDR2 SYDVKM. With 6 bases removed from V and 4 bases from J, the gap between germline ends came to 12 bases. CDR3 sequence (DNA): TGTGCCAGCAGGTTGGACAGAAATAATGAAAAACTGTTTTTT. Amino acids: CASRLDRNNEKLFF.

Concerning this clone itself: At one of its ends the junction is not consistent with the germline gene, which may arise from a read error. In DNA form, the CDR3 reads TGTGCTAGCAGCCCGTGGACTAGCGGGAGCACAGATACGCAGTATTTT. Protein product: CASSPWTSGSTDTQYF. This chain joins TRBV7-7 and TRBJ2-3; TRBD2 matches 11 bases. Germline V CDR1 and CDR2: SSHAT, FNYEAQ (reference sequence). This CDR3 region has 16 residues.

On this clone: Germline is not matched at one junction end, which may reflect a read error. CDR3 sequence: CASSDLSRQGKGGHTF. The CDR3, as DNA: TGTGCCAGCAGTGATCTGTCGAGGCAGGGCAAAGGTGGCCACACCTTC. This rearrangement joins TRBV2 to TRBJ1-2, with D maybe TRBD1 (5 bases). The V gene's germline CDR1 is SNHLY and CDR2 FYNNEI. The length of the CDR3 is 16 residues.

The chain uses TRBV6-5 and TRBJ1-2; 8 positions agree with TRBD1. Germline CDR1 MNHEY, CDR2 SVGAGI. Germline trimming cut 4 bases from V and 0 bases from J; bases unmatched to any gene: 7. CDR3 size: 16 residues. This chain's CDR3 is CASSSDRAVTNYGYTF. CDR3 sequence (DNA): TGTGCCAGCAGTTCGGACAGGGCAGTGACTAACTATGGCTACACCTTC.

The rearrangement joins TRBV5-4 to TRBJ2-1; D is perhaps TRBD2 (6 bases). Trimming cost V 0 bases and J 8 bases, with 9 bases left between them. This CDR3 is 13 amino acids long. Germline CDR1 SGHNT, CDR2 YYREEE (reference sequence). CDR3 sequence reads: CASSLDPGDEQFF. CDR3 bases: TGTGCCAGCAGCTTGGACCCGGGAGATGAGCAGTTCTTC.

The chain links TRBV12-3 or TRBV12-4 to TRBJ1-2; no clear D gene. V was trimmed by 3 bases and J by 6 bases, leaving 11 bases between them. This CDR3 comprises 13 residues. In nucleotides, the CDR3 is TGTGCCAGCAGTTTGTTACGGGTGCATGGCTACACCTTC. This encodes CASSLLRVHGYTF.

This chain connects TRBV18 to TRBJ2-3; no firm D call. The CDR3 extends over 14 amino acids. Germline loops: CDR1 KGHSH, CDR2 LQKENI. V lost 3 bases and J 4 bases, leaving 11 bases between the germline ends. The CDR3 here is CASSPFGLADTQYF. In nucleotides, the CDR3 is TGTGCCAGCTCACCGTTTGGGCTCGCAGATACGCAGTATTTT.

The chain is built from TRBV4-1 and TRBJ1-2, with D possibly TRBD1 on 5 matching bases. Germline V gene data show CDR1 as MGHRA and CDR2 as YSYEKL. The CDR3 totals 15 residues. Trimming removed 4 bases at V and 5 bases at J, with 17 bases between. For the CDR3, the DNA is TGCGCCAGCAGCCCAAGTCTGACCCAGGGTTATGGCTACACCTTC. Translated: CASSPSLTQGYGYTF.

This rearrangement joins TRBV30 to TRBJ2-7; 9 nucleotides match TRBD2. The V and J ends lost 0 bases and 5 bases, in that order; junction bases with no gene match: 8. The CDR3 runs 15 residues. Germline loops: CDR1 GTSNPN, CDR2 SVGIG (reference sequence). The CDR3 spells CAWSVLAGKVHEQYF. The CDR3 DNA is TGTGCCTGGAGTGTACTAGCGGGTAAGGTCCACGAGCAGTACTTC.

This chain connects TRBV5-6 to TRBJ2-2, with a weak D call TRBD2 (6 bases). The CDR3 extends over 17 amino acids. The germline V and J ends were trimmed by 0 bases and 4 bases, with 16 bases remaining between them. The germline V gene encodes CDR1 SGHDT and CDR2 YYEEEE. DNA of the CDR3: TGTGCCAGCAGCTTGGGGCTAGCGTATTTGGCCACCGGGGAGCTGTTTTTT. This codes for CASSLGLAYLATGELFF. Based on the CDR3 plus reference TRBV5-6 and TRBJ2-2, the full variable domain is DAGVTQSPTHLIKTRGQQVTLRCSPKSGHDTVSWYQQALGQGPQFIFQYYEEEERQRGNFPDRFSGHQFPNYSSELNVNALLLGDSALYLCASSLGLAYLATGELFFGEGSRLTVL.

The CDR3 coding sequence is TGTGCCATCTCGTCTGAAGGGGGTCGCACTGAAGCTTTCTTT. Translating it yields CAISSEGGRTEAFF. This chain uses TRBV10-3 with TRBJ1-1; possibly TRBD1 for D (6 bases). The CDR3 is 14 amino acids. V was shortened by 8 bases and J by 4 bases, with 17 bases between the two germline ends. Germline loops: CDR1 ENHRY, CDR2 SYGVKD.

The chain combines TRBV11-2 with TRBJ1-2, with 8 positions matching TRBD1. This CDR3 region has 16 residues. Trimming at V came to 5 bases and at J to 8 bases, leaving 16 bases not matched to a gene. CDR1 and CDR2 from the germline V gene are SGHAT and FQNNGV. The CDR3 sequence is CASSMARQGTSEGYTF. In DNA form, the CDR3 reads TGTGCCAGCAGCATGGCGAGACAGGGGACTTCTGAAGGCTACACCTTC. Full variable domain (missing parts from reference TRBV11-2 and TRBJ1-2): EAGVAQSPRYKIIEKRQSVAFWCNPISGHATLYWYQQILGQGPKLLIQFQNNGVVDDSQLPKDRFSAERLKGVDSTLKIQPAKLEDSAVYLCASSMARQGTSEGYTFGSGTRLTVV.

Here the CDR3 reads CASSAPGLAGGSSYNEQFF. The CDR3 DNA sequence: TGCGCCAGCAGCGCCCCGGGACTAGCGGGGGGGAGCTCCTACAATGAGCAGTTCTTC. The chain uses TRBV4-1 and TRBJ2-1; 16 bases match TRBD2. Germline values: CDR1 MGHRA, CDR2 YSYEKL. The CDR3 loop spans 19 amino acids. The J segment lost 0 bases and the V segment lost 5 bases, leaving 7 bases of the junction unmatched.

The rearrangement uses TRBV18 and TRBJ1-1; perhaps TRBD1 as D (6 bases). The length of the CDR3 is 14 residues. Germline V lookup: CDR1 KGHSH, CDR2 LQKENI. Trimming removed 3 bases from V and 3 bases from J, with 11 bases in between. The CDR3 spells CASSPGPGDTEAFF. The CDR3 DNA follows: TGTGCCAGCTCACCGGGCCCAGGGGACACTGAAGCTTTCTTT.

The rearrangement uses TRBV7-2 and TRBJ1-1, with TRBD1 as a possible D gene (5 bases). CDR1 is SGHTA and CDR2 is FQGNSA in the germline V gene. The CDR3 covers 13 residues. Trimming removed 2 bases at V and 2 bases at J, with 6 bases between. The CDR3 DNA is TGTGCCAGCAGCTTACAGGGTAACACTGAAGCTTTCTTT. Amino acid sequence: CASSLQGNTEAFF.

V usage is TRBV24-1 and J usage is TRBJ2-7, with 7 bases matching TRBD1. V shed 4 bases and J 4 bases; nucleotides not matched to a gene: 6. Looked up from germline, CDR1 is KGHDR and CDR2 is SFDVKD. The CDR3 runs 14 residues. This CDR3 is CATSERQGTYEQYV. CDR3 sequence (DNA): TGTGCCACCAGTGAGAGACAGGGAACTTACGAGCAGTACGTC.

The chain is built from TRBV18 and TRBJ1-3; D not resolved. The CDR3 covers 15 residues. The V end lost 0 bases, the J end lost 0 bases, and 6 bases lay between the germline ends. Germline V gene lookup returns CDR1 KGHSH and CDR2 LQKENI. The DNA of the CDR3 is TGTGCCAGCTCACCACCGGGCACCTCTGGAAACACCATATATTTT. It is translated as CASSPPGTSGNTIYF.

This clone was recorded a few times. The chain combines TRBV3-1 (or the pseudogene TRBV3-2) with TRBJ1-3, with D maybe TRBD1 (5 bases). Trimming took off 4 bases at V and 0 bases at J, with 7 bases between the two ends. The germline gives CDR1 LGHDT, CDR2 YNNKEL (reference sequence). The CDR3 spans 14 residues. CDR3 protein: CASSLTDSGNTIYF. Here the CDR3 DNA reads TGTGCCAGCAGCCTGACAGACTCTGGAAACACCATATATTTT.

The chain is built from TRBV5-5 and TRBJ1-5; TRBD1 is a possible D gene (6 bases). Germline CDR1 SGHKS, CDR2 YYEKEE (reference sequence). The CDR3 contains 14 residues. V lost 0 bases and J lost 7, with 11 bases in between. The CDR3 loop is CASSLAGDNQPQHF. The CDR3 DNA sequence: TGTGCCAGCAGCTTGGCTGGGGACAACCAGCCCCAGCATTTT.

The V gene is TRBV3-1 (or the pseudogene TRBV3-2), the J gene TRBJ2-1, with TRBD2 identical over 8 bases. After removal of 4 bases from V and 7 bases from J, the junction contained 15 bases not matched to a gene. In germline, CDR1 is LGHDT, CDR2 YNNKEL (reference sequence). The CDR3 has 17 residues. The CDR3 DNA follows: TGTGCCAGCAGCCCCAGCCCAGGAGCGGGAGTGAGGAATGAGCAGTTCTTC. This translates into CASSPSPGAGVRNEQFF.

The genes are TRBV2 and TRBJ1-5; possibly TRBD1 for D (6 bases). Germline V gives CDR1 SNHLY, CDR2 FYNNEI. Trimming removed 4 bases at V and 6 bases at J, with 10 bases between. The CDR3 spans 13 residues. CDR3 in DNA: TGTGCCAGCAGTGGCACAGGGTTTCAGCCCCAGCATTTT. This gives the protein CASSGTGFQPQHF.

The chain recombines TRBV19 with TRBJ2-1, with a weak D call TRBD1 (7 bases). The germline V and J ends were trimmed by 5 bases and 9 bases, with 32 bases remaining between them. In germline, CDR1 is LNHDA, CDR2 SQIVND (reference sequence). This CDR3 region has 19 residues. CDR3 sequence reads: CASSSPGQFFGGLGGEQFF. The CDR3 nucleotides are TGTGCCAGTAGTTCTCCGGGACAGTTTTTTGGAGGTTTGGGGGGTGAGCAGTTCTTC.

The chain employs TRBV7-8 and TRBJ2-7; D might be TRBD1 (5 bases). The germline gives CDR1 SGHVS, CDR2 FQNEAQ. The CDR3 totals 13 residues. The V and J ends lost 3 bases and 3 bases respectively, with 9 bases between them. This CDR3 is CASSFAQGYEQYV. DNA for the CDR3: TGTGCCAGCAGCTTTGCCCAGGGCTACGAGCAGTACGTC.

The chain uses TRBV7-9 and TRBJ2-2; the match to TRBD2 covers 12 bases. The germline V gene has CDR1 SEHNR and CDR2 FQNEAQ (reference sequence). V gave up 4 bases and J gave up 1 base; unmatched junction bases: 7. This CDR3 spans 18 amino acids. CDR3 bases: TGTGCCAGCAGCTCCCAGCCGACTAGCGGGAGGAACACCGGGGAGCTGTTTTTT. Amino acids: CASSSQPTSGRNTGELFF.

This clone occurred once. The rearrangement links TRBV29-1 to TRBJ1-1; D is ambiguous. Germline V gene data show CDR1 as SQVTM and CDR2 as ANQGSEA. The CDR3 length is 11 residues. The V end was cut by 6 bases, the J end by 1 base, with 6 bases between. The CDR3 DNA sequence: TGCAGCGTCGGGTCGAACACTGAAGCTTTCTTT. It encodes CSVGSNTEAFF.